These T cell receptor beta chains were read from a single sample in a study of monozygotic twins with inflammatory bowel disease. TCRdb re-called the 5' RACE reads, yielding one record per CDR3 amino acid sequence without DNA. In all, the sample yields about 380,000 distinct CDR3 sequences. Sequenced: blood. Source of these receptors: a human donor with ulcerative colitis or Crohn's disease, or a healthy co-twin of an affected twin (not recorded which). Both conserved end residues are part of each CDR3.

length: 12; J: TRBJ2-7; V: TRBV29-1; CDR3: CSVEDQPYEQYF
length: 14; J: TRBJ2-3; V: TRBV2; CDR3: CARGQLISTDTQYF
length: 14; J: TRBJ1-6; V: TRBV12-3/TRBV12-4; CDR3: CASSNSNYNSPLHF
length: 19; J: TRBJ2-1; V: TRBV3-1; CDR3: CASSPQTRRGDFIHNEQFF
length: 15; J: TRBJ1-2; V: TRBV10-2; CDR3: CASSRSRQLNYGYTF
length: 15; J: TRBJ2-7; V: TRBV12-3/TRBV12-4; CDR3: CASSLPSGEGFEQYF
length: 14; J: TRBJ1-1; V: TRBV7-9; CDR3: CASSIGQGWTEAFF
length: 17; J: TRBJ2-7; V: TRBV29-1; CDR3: CSVHRPGWGDSPYEQYF
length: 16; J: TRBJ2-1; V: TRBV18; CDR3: CASSLAGTGSDNEQFF
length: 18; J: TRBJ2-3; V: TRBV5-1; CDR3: CASSLIGRMGARTDTQYF
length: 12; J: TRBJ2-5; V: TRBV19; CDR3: CASSMAQETQYF
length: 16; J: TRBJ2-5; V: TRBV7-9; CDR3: CASSLEGGQGWETQYF
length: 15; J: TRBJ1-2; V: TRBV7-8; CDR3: CASSFGRSGAYGYTF
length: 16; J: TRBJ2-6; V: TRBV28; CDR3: CASKLLDSSGANVLTF
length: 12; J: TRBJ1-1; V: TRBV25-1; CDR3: CASSEFPGAAFF
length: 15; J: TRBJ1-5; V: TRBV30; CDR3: CAWSRGAHSNQPQHF
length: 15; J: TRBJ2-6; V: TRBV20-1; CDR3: CSASGQNSGANVLTF
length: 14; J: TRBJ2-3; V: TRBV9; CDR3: CASSVDTFTDTQYF
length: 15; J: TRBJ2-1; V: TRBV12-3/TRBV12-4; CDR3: CASSFASGGVNEQFF
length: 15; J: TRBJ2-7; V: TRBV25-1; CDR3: CASSDPGTGVHEQYF
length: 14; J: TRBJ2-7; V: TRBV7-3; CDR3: CASSFSGGSHEQYF
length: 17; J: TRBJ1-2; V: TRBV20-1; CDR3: CSARDTWRQQYRDGYTF
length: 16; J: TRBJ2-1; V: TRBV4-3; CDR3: CASSPGTGGAYNEQFF
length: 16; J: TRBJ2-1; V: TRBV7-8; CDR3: CASSLPGTGRQNEQFF
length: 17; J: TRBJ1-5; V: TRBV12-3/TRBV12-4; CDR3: CASSLMGTLRGGQPQHF
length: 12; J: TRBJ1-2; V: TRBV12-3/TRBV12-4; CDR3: CASSSGDRGYTF
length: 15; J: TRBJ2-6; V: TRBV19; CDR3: CASAGRRSGANVLTF
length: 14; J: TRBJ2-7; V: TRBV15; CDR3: CATSRDKANYEQYF